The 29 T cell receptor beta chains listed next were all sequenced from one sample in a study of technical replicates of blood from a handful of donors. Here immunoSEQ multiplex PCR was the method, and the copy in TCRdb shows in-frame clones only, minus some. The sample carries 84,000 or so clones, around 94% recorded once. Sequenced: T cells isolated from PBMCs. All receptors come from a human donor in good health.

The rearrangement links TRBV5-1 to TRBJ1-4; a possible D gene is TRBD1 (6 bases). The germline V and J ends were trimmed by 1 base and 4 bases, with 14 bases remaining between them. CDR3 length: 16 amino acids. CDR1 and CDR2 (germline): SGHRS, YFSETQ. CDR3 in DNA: TGCGCCAGCAGCTTGCCAGGTAGACAGGATAATGAAAAACTGTTTTTT. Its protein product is CASSLPGRQDNEKLFF.

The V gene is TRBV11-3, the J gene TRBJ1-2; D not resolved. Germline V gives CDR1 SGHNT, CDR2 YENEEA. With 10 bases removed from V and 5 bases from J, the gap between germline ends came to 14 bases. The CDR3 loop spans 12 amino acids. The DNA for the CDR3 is TGTGCCACCCGGACTCTGGAGTATGGCTACACCTTC. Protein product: CATRTLEYGYTF.

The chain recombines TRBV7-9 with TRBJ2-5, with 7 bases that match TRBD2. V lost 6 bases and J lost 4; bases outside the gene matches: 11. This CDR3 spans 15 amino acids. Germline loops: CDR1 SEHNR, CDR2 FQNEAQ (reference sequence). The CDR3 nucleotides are TGTGCCAGCAGGAGCGTTGGTTGGGGGGGAGAGACCCAGTACTTC. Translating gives CASRSVGWGGETQYF.

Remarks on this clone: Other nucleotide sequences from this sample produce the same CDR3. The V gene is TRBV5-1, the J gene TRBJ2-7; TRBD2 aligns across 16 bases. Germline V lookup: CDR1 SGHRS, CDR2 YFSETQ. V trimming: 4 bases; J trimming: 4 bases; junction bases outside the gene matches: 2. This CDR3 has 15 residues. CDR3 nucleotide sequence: TGCGCCAGCAGCCTGGGACTAGCGGGAGGGTACGAGCAGTACTTC. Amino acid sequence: CASSLGLAGGYEQYF.

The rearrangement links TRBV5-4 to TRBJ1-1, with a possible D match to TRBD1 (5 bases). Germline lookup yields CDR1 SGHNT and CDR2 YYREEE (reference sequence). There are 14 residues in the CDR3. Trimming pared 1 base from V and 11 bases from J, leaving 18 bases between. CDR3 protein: CASSLLLAGREAFF. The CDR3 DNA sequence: TGTGCCAGCAGCTTGTTGCTGGCAGGGAGGGAGGCTTTCTTT.

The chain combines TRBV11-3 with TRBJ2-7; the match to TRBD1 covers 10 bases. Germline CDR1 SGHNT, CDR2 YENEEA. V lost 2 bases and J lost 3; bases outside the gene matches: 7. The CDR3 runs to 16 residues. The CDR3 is CASSLPPDRGLYEQYF. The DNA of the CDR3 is TGTGCCAGCAGCTTACCCCCCGACAGGGGGCTCTACGAGCAGTACTTC.

The DNA of the CDR3 is TGTGCCAGCAGTGGTAGCGGGGGGAGGGAGACCCAGTACTTC. Protein sequence: CASSGSGGRETQYF. The chain links TRBV2 to TRBJ2-5, with 10 nucleotides matching TRBD2. The germline gives CDR1 SNHLY, CDR2 FYNNEI. The CDR3 length is 14 residues. V was clipped by 4 bases and J by 5 bases; unmatched bases: 4.

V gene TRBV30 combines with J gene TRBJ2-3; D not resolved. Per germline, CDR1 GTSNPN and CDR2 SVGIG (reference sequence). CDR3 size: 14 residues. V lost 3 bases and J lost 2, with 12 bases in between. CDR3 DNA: TGTGCCTGGAGCCTCAGTCTTTCCACAGATACGCAGTATTTT. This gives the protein CAWSLSLSTDTQYF.

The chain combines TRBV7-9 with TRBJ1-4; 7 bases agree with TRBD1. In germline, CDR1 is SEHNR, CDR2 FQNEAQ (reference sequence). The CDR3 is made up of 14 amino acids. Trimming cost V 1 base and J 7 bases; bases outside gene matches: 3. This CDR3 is CASSLGGTVEKLFF. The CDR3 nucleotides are TGTGCCAGCAGCTTAGGGGGGACAGTTGAAAAACTGTTTTTT.

The CDR3 bases are TGTGCCAGCAACGGACAGGGGAAAAACATTCAGTACTTC. This sequence encodes CASNGQGKNIQYF. This rearrangement joins TRBV2 to TRBJ2-4, with 9 bases that match TRBD1. After removal of 7 bases from V and 4 bases from J, the junction contained 2 bases not matched to a gene. The germline V gene has CDR1 SNHLY and CDR2 FYNNEI. The CDR3 contains 13 residues.

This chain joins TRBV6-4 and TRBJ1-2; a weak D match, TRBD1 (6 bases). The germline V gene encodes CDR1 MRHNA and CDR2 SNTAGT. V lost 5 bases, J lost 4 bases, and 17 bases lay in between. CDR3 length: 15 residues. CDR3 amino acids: CASSRAPDSSYGYTF. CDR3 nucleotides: TGTGCCAGCAGTCGCGCTCCGGACAGCTCCTATGGCTACACCTTC.

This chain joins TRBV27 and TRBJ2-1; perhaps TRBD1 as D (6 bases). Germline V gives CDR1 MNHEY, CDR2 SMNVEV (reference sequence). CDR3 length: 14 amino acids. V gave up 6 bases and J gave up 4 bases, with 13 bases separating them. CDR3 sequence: CASRTKQGYNEQFF. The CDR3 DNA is TGTGCCAGCAGAACAAAACAGGGATACAATGAGCAGTTCTTC.

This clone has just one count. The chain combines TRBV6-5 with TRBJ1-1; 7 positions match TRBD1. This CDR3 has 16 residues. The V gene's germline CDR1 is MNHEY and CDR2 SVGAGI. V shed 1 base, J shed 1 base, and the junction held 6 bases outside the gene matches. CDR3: CASSYYTTGENTEAFF. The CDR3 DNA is TGTGCCAGCAGTTACTATACTACAGGGGAGAACACTGAAGCTTTCTTT.

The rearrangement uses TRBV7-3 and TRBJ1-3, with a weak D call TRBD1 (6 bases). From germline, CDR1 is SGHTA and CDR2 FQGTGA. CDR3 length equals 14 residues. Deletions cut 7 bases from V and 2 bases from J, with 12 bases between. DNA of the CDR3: TGTGCCAGCACGGGAGGGGGAGCTGGAAACACCATATATTTT. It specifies CASTGGGAGNTIYF.

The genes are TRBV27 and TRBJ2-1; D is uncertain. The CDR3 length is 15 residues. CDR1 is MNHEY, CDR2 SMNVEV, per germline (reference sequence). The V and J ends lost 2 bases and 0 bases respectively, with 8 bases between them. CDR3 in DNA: TGTGCCAGCAGTTTAACTGTGAGCTCCTACAATGAGCAGTTCTTC. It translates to CASSLTVSSYNEQFF.

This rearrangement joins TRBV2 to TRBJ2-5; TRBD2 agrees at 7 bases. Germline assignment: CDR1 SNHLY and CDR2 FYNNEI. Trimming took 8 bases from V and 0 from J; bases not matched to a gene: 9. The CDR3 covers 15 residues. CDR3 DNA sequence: TGTGCCAGCCCGATTAAGAGCGGGAACCAAGAGACCCAGTACTTC. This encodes CASPIKSGNQETQYF.

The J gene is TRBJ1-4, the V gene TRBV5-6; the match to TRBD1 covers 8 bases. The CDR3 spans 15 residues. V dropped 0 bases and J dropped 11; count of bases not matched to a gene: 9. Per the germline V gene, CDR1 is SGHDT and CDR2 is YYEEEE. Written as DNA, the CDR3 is TGTGCCAGCAGCTTGGAGCCGGGACAGGAGGGCAAACTGTTTTTT. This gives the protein CASSLEPGQEGKLFF.

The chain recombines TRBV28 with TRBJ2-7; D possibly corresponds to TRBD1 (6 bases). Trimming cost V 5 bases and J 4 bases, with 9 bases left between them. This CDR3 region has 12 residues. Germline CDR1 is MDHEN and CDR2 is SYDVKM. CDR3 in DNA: TGTGCCAGCAGTACAGGGATGTACGAGCAGTACTTC. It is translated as CASSTGMYEQYF.

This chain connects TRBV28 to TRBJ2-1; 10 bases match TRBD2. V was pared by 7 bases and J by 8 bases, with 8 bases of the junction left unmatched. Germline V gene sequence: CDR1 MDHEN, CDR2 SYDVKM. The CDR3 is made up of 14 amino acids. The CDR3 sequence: CASTEREGGDEQFF. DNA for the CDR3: TGTGCCAGCACCGAGCGGGAGGGCGGTGATGAGCAGTTCTTC.

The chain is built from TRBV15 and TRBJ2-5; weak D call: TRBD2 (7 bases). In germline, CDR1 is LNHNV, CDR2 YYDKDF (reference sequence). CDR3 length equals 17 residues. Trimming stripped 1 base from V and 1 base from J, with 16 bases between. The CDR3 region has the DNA TGTGCCACCAGCAGAGTGGGGGAGGGGGAGCTCCAAGAGACCCAGTACTTC. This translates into CATSRVGEGELQETQYF.

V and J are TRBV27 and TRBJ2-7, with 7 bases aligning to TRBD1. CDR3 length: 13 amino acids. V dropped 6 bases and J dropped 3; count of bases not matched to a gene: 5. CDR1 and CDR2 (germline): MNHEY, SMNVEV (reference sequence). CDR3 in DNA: TGTGCCAGCAGCTTTGACAGGGACTACGAGCAGTACTTC. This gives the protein CASSFDRDYEQYF.

The CDR3 loop is CASSPATGAGYTF. The CDR3 DNA is TGTGCCAGCAGCCCCGCCACAGGGGCTGGCTACACCTTC. The rearrangement joins TRBV9 to TRBJ1-2; TRBD1 matches 7 bases. Germline CDR1 SGDLS, CDR2 YYNGEE. There are 13 residues in the CDR3. J was trimmed by 7 bases and V by 4 bases; bases with no gene match: 7.

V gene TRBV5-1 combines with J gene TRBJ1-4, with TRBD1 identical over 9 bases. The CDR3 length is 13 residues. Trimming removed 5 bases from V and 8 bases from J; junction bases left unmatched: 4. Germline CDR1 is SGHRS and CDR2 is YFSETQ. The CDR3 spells CASRSGTGEKLFF. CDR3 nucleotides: TGCGCCAGCAGGTCCGGGACAGGGGAAAAACTGTTTTTT.

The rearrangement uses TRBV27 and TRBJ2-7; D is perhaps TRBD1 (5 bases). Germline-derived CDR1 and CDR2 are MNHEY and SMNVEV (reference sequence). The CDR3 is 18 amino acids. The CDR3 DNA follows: TGTGCTAAAAATTGCAGGGATGTAAGTGATTCGAGCTCCTACGAGCAGTACTTC. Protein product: CAKNCRDVSDSSSYEQYF.

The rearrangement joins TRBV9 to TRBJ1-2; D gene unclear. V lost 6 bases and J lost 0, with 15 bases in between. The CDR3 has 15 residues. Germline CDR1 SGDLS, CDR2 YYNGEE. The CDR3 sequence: CASIQQPRTNYGYTF. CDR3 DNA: TGTGCCAGCATCCAACAGCCCAGAACTAACTATGGCTACACCTTC.

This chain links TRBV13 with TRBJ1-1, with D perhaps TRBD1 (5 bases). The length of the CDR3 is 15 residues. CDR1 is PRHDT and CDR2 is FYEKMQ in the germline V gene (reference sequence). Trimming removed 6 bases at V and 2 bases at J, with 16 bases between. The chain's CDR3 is CASRLLKTGNTEAFF. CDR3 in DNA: TGTGCCAGCAGGTTACTTAAAACAGGTAACACTGAAGCTTTCTTT.

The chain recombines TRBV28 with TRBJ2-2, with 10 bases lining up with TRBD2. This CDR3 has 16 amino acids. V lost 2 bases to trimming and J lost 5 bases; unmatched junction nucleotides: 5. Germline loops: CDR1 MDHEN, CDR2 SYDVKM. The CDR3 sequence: CASSLLAGVRTGELFF. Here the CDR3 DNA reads TGTGCCAGCAGTTTACTAGCGGGAGTGAGGACCGGGGAGCTGTTTTTT.

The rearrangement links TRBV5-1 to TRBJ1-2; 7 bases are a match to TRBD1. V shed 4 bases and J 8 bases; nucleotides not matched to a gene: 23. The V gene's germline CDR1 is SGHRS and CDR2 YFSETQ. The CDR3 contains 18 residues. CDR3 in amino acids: CASSLKAGAWSGTEGYTF. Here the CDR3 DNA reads TGCGCCAGCAGCCTAAAAGCGGGCGCCTGGTCGGGGACAGAAGGCTACACCTTC.

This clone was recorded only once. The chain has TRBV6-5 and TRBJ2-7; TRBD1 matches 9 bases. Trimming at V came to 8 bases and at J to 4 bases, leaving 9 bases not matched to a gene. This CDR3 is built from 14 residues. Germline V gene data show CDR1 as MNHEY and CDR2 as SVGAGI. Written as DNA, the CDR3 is TGTGCCAGCCGACGGGGACAGGGAAGTTACGAGCAGTACTTC. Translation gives CASRRGQGSYEQYF.